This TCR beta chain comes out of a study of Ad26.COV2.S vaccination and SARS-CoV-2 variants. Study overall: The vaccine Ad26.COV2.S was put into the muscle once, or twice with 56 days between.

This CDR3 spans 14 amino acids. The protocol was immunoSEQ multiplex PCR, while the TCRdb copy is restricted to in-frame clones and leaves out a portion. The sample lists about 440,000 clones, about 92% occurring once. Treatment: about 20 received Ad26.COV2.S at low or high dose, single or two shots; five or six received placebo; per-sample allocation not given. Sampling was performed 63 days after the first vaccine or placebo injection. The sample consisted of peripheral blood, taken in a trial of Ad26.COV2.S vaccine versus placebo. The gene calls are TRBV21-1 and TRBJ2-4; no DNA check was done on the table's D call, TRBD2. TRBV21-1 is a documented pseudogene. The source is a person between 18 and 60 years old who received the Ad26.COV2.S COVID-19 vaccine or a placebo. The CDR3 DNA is TGTGCCAGCAGCAAAAGGAGAGAAGGAAACATTCAGTACTTC. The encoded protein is CASSKRREGNIQYF.